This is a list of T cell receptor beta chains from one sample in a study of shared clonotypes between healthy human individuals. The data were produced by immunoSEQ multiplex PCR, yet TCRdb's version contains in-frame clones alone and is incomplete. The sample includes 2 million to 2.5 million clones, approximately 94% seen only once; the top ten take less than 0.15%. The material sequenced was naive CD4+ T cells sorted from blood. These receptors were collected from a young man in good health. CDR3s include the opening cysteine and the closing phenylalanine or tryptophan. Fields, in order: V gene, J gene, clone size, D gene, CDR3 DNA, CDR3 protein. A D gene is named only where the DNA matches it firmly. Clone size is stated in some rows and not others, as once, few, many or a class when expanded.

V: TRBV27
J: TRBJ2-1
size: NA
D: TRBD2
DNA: TGTGCCAGCGCACTAGCGGGGGGTTTATACAATGAGCAGTTCTTC
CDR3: CASALAGGLYNEQFF

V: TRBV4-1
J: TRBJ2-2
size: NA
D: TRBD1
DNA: TGCGCCAGCAGCCAAGTGGACAGGGCGGGCGGGGAGCTGTTTTTT
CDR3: CASSQVDRAGGELFF

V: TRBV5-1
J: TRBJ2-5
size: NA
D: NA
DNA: TGCGCCAGCAGCCTAGGACAAGAGACCCAGTACTTC
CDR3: CASSLGQETQYF

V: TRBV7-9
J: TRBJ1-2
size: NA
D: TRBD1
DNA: TGTGCCAGCAGCTCTGGACAGGGGGACAATGGCTACACCTTC
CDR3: CASSSGQGDNGYTF

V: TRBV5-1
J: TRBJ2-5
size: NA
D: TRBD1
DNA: TGCGCCAGCAGCCCAGGGACAGGGTTACAAGAGACCCAGTACTTC
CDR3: CASSPGTGLQETQYF

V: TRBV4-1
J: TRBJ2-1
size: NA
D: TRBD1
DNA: TGCGCCAGCGCACCGGGACAGGGGACCAATGAGCAGTTCTTC
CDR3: CASAPGQGTNEQFF

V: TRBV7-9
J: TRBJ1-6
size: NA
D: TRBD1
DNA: TGTGCCAGCAGCTTAACGACAGGGTCGGGTTCACCCCTCCACTTT
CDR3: CASSLTTGSGSPLHF

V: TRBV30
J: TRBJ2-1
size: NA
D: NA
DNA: TGTGCCTGGAGTGTAGGGCGGCGCAATGAGCAGTTCTTC
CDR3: CAWSVGRRNEQFF

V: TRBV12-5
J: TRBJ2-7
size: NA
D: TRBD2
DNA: TGTGCTAGTGGTTTGGAGCAGCAAGCGGGAGCCTCCTACGAGCAGTACTTC
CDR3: CASGLEQQAGASYEQYF

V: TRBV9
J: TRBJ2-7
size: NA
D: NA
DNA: TGTGCCAGCAGCGTAGGGGCAGGAACCTACGAGCAGTACTTC
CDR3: CASSVGAGTYEQYF

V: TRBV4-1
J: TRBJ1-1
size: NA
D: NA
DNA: TGCGCCAGCAGCCGAGGGGTGTCCACTGAAGCTTTCTTT
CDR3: CASSRGVSTEAFF

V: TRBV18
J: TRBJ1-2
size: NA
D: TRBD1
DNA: TGTGCCAGCTCGGAAGGGACAGGGTTTGGCTACACCTTC
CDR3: CASSEGTGFGYTF

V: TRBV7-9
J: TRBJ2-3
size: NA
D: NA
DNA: TGTGCCAGCAGCTCAAAGACTAGGGCCAGCGTGGATACGCAGTATTTT
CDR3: CASSSKTRASVDTQYF

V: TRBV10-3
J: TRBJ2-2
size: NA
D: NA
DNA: TGTGCCATCAGTGATCGGGCTGGGGAGCTGTTTTTT
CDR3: CAISDRAGELFF

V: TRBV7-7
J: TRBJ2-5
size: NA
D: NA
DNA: TGTGCTAGCAGCTCCCTGGGGCAAGAGACCCAGTACTTC
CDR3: CASSSLGQETQYF

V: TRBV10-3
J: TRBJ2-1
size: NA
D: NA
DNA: TGTGCCATCAGTGCGCTCGCGGATGAGCAGTTCTTC
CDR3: CAISALADEQFF

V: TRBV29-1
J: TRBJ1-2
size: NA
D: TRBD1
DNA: TGCAGCGTTGTCCGAGACAGGGGGCTCGCCGGAGGCTACACCTTC
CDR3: CSVVRDRGLAGGYTF

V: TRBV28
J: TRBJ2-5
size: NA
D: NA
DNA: TGTGCCAGCAGGGTAAGGGGGGGATACTTC
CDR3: CASRVRGGYF

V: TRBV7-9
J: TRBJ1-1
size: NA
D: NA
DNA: TGTGCCAGCAGCTTATGGGCGGAAGCTTTCTTT
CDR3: CASSLWAEAFF

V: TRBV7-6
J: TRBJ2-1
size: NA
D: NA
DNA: TGTGCCAGCAGCTTAGCAGTCGTTTCCTACAATGAGCAGTTCTTC
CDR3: CASSLAVVSYNEQFF

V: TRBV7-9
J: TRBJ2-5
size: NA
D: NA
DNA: TGTGCCAGCAGTTCCCCCGGGACTCCCAACGTCCAAGAGACCCAGTACTTC
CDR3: CASSSPGTPNVQETQYF

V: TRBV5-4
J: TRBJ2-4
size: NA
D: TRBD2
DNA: TGTGCCAGCAGCTTGGCCAGCGGGGTCGGAGGCATTCAGTACTTC
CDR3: CASSLASGVGGIQYF

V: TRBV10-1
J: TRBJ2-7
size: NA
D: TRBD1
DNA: TGCGCCAGCAGTGCCACTAATCATCCCGGGACAGCCTACGAGCAGTACTTC
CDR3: CASSATNHPGTAYEQYF

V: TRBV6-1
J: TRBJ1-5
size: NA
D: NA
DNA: TGTGCCAGCAGTGAGGATCCACGGGGGAATCAGCCCCAGCATTTT
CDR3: CASSEDPRGNQPQHF

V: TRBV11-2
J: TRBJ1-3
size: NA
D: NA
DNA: TGTGCCAGCAGCTTAGCGTGGGGGGGGAAGAACACCATATATTTT
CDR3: CASSLAWGGKNTIYF

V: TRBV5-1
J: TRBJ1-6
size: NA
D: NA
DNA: TGCGCCAGCAGCTTGGTGGGAGCCAGCGCCCAGTCGAAGATGGCCCTCCACTTT
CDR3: CASSLVGASAQSKMALHF

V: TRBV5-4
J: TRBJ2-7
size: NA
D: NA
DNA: TGTGCCAGCAGCTCTCGGACCAATCCCTGGGAGCAGTACTTC
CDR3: CASSSRTNPWEQYF

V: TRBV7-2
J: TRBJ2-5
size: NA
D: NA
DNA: TGTGCCAGCAGCCGTTTTGGACCCCAAGAGACCCAGTACTTC
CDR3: CASSRFGPQETQYF

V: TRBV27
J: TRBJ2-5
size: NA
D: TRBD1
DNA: TGTGCCAGCCGTTCTCCGGGACAGGGTCAAGAGACCCAGTACTTC
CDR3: CASRSPGQGQETQYF

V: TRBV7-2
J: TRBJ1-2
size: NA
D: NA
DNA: TGTGCCAGCAGTAACGCAGGGAACTATGGCTACACCTTC
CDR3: CASSNAGNYGYTF

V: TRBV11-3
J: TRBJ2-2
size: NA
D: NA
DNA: TGTGCCAGCAGCTTAAGTGCTCCCGGGGAGCTGTTTTTT
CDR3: CASSLSAPGELFF

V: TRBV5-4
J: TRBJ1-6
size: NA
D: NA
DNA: TGTGCCAGCAGCTATAAACAGGGCTTGGGTTCACCCCTCCACTTT
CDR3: CASSYKQGLGSPLHF

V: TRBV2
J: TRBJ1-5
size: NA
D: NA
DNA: TGTGCCAGCAGTGAATCCGGGGTGAATCAGCCCCAGCATTTT
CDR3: CASSESGVNQPQHF

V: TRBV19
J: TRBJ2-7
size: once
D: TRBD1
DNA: TGTGCCAGTAAACGGACAGGGAACTCCTACGAGCAGTACTTC
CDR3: CASKRTGNSYEQYF

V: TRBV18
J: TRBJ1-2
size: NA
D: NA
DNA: TGTGCCAGCTCACCACCTGACGGGGTAACCTCTAACTATGGCTACACCTTC
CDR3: CASSPPDGVTSNYGYTF

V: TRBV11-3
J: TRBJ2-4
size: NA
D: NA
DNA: TGTGCCAGCAGCGAGTTCCGGCAGAAAAACATTCAGTACTTC
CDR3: CASSEFRQKNIQYF

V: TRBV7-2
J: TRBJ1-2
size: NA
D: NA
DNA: TGTGCCAGCAGCTTAGCGCAGGGACTGGTGGAAGGCTACACCTTC
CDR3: CASSLAQGLVEGYTF

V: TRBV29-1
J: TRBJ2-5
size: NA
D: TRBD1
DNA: TGCAGCGGGCGGACAGGGGCAGAGACCCAGTACTTC
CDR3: CSGRTGAETQYF

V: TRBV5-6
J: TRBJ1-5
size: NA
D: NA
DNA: TGTGCCAGCAGCTTGTCATTTAGCACAGCCCAGCATTTT
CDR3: CASSLSFSTAQHF

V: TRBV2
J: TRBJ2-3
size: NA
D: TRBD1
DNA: TGTGCCAGCAGCGGGCTTCAGGGGGCGTTGGATACGCAGTATTTT
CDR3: CASSGLQGALDTQYF

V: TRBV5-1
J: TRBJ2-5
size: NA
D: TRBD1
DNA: TGCGCCAGCAGCATTTGGGGACAGGGGGCGCAGACCCAGTACTTC
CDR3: CASSIWGQGAQTQYF

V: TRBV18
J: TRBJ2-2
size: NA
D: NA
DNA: TGTGCCAGCTCGCAACAGGGGAACACCGGGGAGCTGTTTTTT
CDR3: CASSQQGNTGELFF

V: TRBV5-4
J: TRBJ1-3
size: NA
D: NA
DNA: TGTGCCAGCAGCTTGGACAGACAGATCTCTGGAAACACCATATATTTT
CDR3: CASSLDRQISGNTIYF

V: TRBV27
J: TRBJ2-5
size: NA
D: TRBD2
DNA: TGTGCCAGCAGTTCCCGACTAGCGGGAAACGTTTACCAAGAGACCCAGTACTTC
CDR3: CASSSRLAGNVYQETQYF

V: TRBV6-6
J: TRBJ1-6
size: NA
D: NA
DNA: TGTGCCAGCAGTTACGTGGGGGTCTATAATTCACCCCTCCACTTT
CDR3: CASSYVGVYNSPLHF

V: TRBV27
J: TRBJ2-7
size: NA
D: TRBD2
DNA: TGTGCCAGCAGTCCACTGGGGGCTAGCGGGAGACTTGGAGGAGGGGTCTACGAGCAGTACTTC
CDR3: CASSPLGASGRLGGGVYEQYF

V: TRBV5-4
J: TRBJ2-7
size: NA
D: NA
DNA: TGTGCCAGCAGCGCGGTAGCTGCCGAGCAGTACTTC
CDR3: CASSAVAAEQYF

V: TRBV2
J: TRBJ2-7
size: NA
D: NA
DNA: TGTGCCAGCAGTGTCCTGGGCTCCTACGAGCAGTACTTC
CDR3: CASSVLGSYEQYF

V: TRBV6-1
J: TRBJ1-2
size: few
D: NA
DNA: TGTGCCAGCAGTGACGGGTTCTATGGCTACACCTTC
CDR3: CASSDGFYGYTF

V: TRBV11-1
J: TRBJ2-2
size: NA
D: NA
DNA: TGTGCCAGCAGCTTAGTAGCTAGCTTGGGCACCGGGGAGCTGTTTTTT
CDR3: CASSLVASLGTGELFF